Listed here are 14 T cell receptor beta chains from one sample, sequenced in a study of blood T cell repertoires in COVID-19. The data were produced by immunoSEQ multiplex PCR, yet TCRdb's version contains in-frame clones alone and is incomplete. Seen here are some 300,000 clones, roughly 90% observed once, and the top ten hold roughly 1%. Material: peripheral blood. The receptors stem from a woman aged 40-49 years with COVID-19, enrolled during active disease.

Only one count was recorded for this clone. The CDR3 is CASTWGGRDNEAFF. CDR3 sequence (DNA): TGTGCCTCGACCTGGGGGGGTAGAGACAATGAAGCTTTCTTT. The V call is TRBV30, the J call TRBJ1-1; maybe TRBD1 (5 bases). V gave up 7 bases and J gave up 7 bases, with 22 bases separating them. Germline CDR1 GTSNPN, CDR2 SVGIG (reference sequence). CDR3 length equals 14 residues.

This sequence joins TRBV29-1 and TRBJ1-2; a weak D match, TRBD1 (6 bases). Germline lookup yields CDR1 SQVTM and CDR2 ANQGSEA. V was clipped by 4 bases and J by 6 bases, with 12 bases between them. CDR3 length: 12 amino acids. CDR3: CSVVEQGDGYTF. The CDR3 region has the DNA TGCAGCGTTGTTGAACAGGGAGATGGCTACACCTTC.

The gene calls are TRBV28 and TRBJ2-1; a possible D gene is TRBD2 (6 bases). This CDR3 region has 14 residues. Germline loops: CDR1 MDHEN, CDR2 SYDVKM. V was shortened by 2 bases and J by 7 bases, with 12 bases between the two germline ends. The CDR3: CASSLSGPRNEQFF. The CDR3 bases are TGTGCCAGCAGTTTAAGCGGGCCGAGGAATGAGCAGTTCTTC. Variable domain in full (rest from reference TRBV28 and TRBJ2-1): DVKVTQSSRYLVKRTGEKVFLECVQDMDHENMFWYRQDPGLGLRLIYFSYDVKMKEKGDIPEGYSVSREKKERFSLILESASTNQTSMYLCASSLSGPRNEQFFGPGTRLTVL.

The chain has TRBV30 and TRBJ1-5, with 10 positions matching TRBD1. V was pared by 5 bases and J by 6 bases, with 4 bases of the junction left unmatched. CDR3 length equals 13 residues. Germline V gives CDR1 GTSNPN, CDR2 SVGIG (reference sequence). The DNA of the CDR3 is TGTGCCTGGTCGGGACAGGGGTTTCAGCCCCAGCATTTT. It encodes CAWSGQGFQPQHF.

The DNA of the CDR3 is TGTGCCAGTAGTGGCGGGACAGGTTCAACTAATGAAAAACTGTTTTTT. This codes for CASSGGTGSTNEKLFF. This chain uses TRBV19 with TRBJ1-4, with 8 positions matching TRBD1. Germline CDR1 LNHDA, CDR2 SQIVND (reference sequence). CDR3 size: 16 residues. The trim removed 5 bases at V and 0 bases at J, leaving 5 bases unmatched.

Remarks on this clone: The same CDR3 is also encoded by other DNA sequences in this sample. The chain combines TRBV3-1 (or the pseudogene TRBV3-2) with TRBJ1-4, with no clear D. The germline V and J ends were trimmed by 3 bases and 7 bases, with 6 bases remaining between them. CDR3 length: 12 amino acids. Per the germline V gene, CDR1 is LGHDT and CDR2 is YNNKEL (reference sequence). CDR3 nucleotides: TGTGCCAGCAGCCAGGTCGGTGAAAAACTGTTTTTT. Protein sequence: CASSQVGEKLFF.

This clone was seen a few times. The chain employs TRBV7-9 and TRBJ1-2, with D possibly matching TRBD1 (5 bases). CDR1 SEHNR and CDR2 FQNEAQ come from the germline V gene (reference sequence). Trimming took 5 bases from V and 3 from J, leaving 10 bases between them. This CDR3 has 13 residues. The CDR3 loop reads CASSRGGDYGYTF. The CDR3 DNA reads as TGTGCCAGCAGCCGCGGGGGGGACTATGGCTACACCTTC.

This rearrangement joins TRBV4-1 to TRBJ2-5; 10 positions match TRBD2. Germline trimming cut 4 bases from V and 2 bases from J; bases unmatched to any gene: 13. The CDR3 loop spans 18 amino acids. Germline lookup yields CDR1 MGHRA and CDR2 YSYEKL. CDR3 DNA sequence: TGCGCCAGCAGCCTACTAGACATAGCGGGAGGTGGGCAAGAGACCCAGTACTTC. This translates into CASSLLDIAGGGQETQYF.

This sequence joins TRBV7-2 and TRBJ1-4; D not certain. Germline lookup yields CDR1 SGHTA and CDR2 FQGNSA. The CDR3 totals 13 residues. V lost 1 base to trimming and J lost 11 bases, with 11 bases between them. CDR3 nucleotides: TGTGCCAGCAGCTTAGGTCGGGAAGGGAAACTGTTTTTT. This codes for CASSLGREGKLFF. Variable domain in full (rest from reference TRBV7-2 and TRBJ1-4): GAGVSQSPSNKVTEKGKDVELRCDPISGHTALYWYRQSLGQGLEFLIYFQGNSAPDKSGLPSDRFSAERTGGSVSTLTIQRTQQEDSAVYLCASSLGREGKLFFGSGTQLSVL.

The chain has TRBV5-1 and TRBJ1-4; no clear D gene. Trimming cost V 2 bases and J 3 bases, with 11 bases left between them. The length of the CDR3 is 15 residues. Germline V gene data show CDR1 as SGHRS and CDR2 as YFSETQ. CDR3 DNA: TGCGCCAGCAGCTTATACGATACATCTAATGAAAAACTGTTTTTT. Amino acids: CASSLYDTSNEKLFF.

This sequence joins TRBV30 and TRBJ2-2, with 7 nucleotides matching TRBD2. Germline V CDR1 and CDR2: GTSNPN, SVGIG (reference sequence). There are 14 residues in the CDR3. V shed 4 bases, J shed 6 bases, and the junction held 8 bases outside the gene matches. CDR3 nucleotides: TGTGCCTGGACCCGATGGGGGGGTCCCGGGGAGCTGTTTTTT. It codes for CAWTRWGGPGELFF.

The sample holds one count of this clone. Other DNA sequences in this sample translate to the same CDR3. The chain has TRBV5-1 and TRBJ1-4; 7 bases are a match to TRBD1. The CDR3 contains 14 residues. V was clipped by 2 bases and J by 7 bases; unmatched bases: 5. The germline CDR1 and CDR2 sequences are SGHRS and YFSETQ. The CDR3 protein is CASSLRGLGEKLFF. In DNA, the CDR3 is TGCGCCAGCAGCTTAAGGGGGCTTGGTGAAAAACTGTTTTTT.

The chain carries TRBV6-1 and TRBJ1-5; D might be TRBD1 (6 bases). Germline V lookup: CDR1 MNHNS, CDR2 SASEGT. The CDR3 is 17 residues long. V was shortened by 2 bases and J by 1 base, with 15 bases between the two germline ends. The CDR3: CASSEPPQGLSNQPQHF. The CDR3 DNA reads TGTGCCAGCAGTGAACCCCCACAGGGATTGAGCAATCAGCCCCAGCATTTT.

The rearrangement joins TRBV5-1 to TRBJ2-7; the match to TRBD1 covers 11 bases. Germline V gene data show CDR1 as SGHRS and CDR2 as YFSETQ. Unmatched junction bases numbered 14, after V lost 0 bases and J lost 6 bases. CDR3 length: 18 amino acids. CDR3 amino acids: CASSLVPQGQGARGEQYF. CDR3 nucleotide sequence: TGCGCCAGCAGCTTGGTACCCCAAGGACAGGGGGCGCGGGGCGAGCAGTACTTC. Full variable domain (remainder filled in from reference TRBV5-1 and TRBJ2-7): KAGVTQTPRYLIKTRGQQVTLSCSPISGHRSVSWYQQTPGQGLQFLFEYFSETQRNKGNFPGRFSGRQFSNSRSEMNVSTLELGDSALYLCASSLVPQGQGARGEQYFGPGTRLTVT.